The following is a T cell receptor beta chain sequence with its context. Its antigen is not identified. The data are from a study of cytomegalovirus exposure and HLA in healthy donors. At the level of the study: Genotyping of about 400 donors showed that around 86% belonged to the Caucasian-associated ancestry cluster. Broader study findings: Clonal expansion, a later analysis showed, was greater in HLA-associated TCR beta chains than in equally common others.

V gave up 4 bases and J gave up 6 bases; unmatched junction bases: 5. CDR3 length equals 14 residues. The germline V gene has CDR1 SGHDT and CDR2 YYEEEE. Healthy donors of bone marrow made up the group. The primer mix had 60 Vbeta and 13 Jbeta primers. Some clones are missing from TCRdb's copy, which holds only in-frame ones; the method was immunoSEQ multiplex PCR. The profile shows more than 140,000 clones, 50% to 75% of them singletons. This sequence joins TRBV5-6 and TRBJ1-5; 9 nucleotides agree with TRBD1. Input material: PBMCs. This clonotype was sampled from a woman in her 30s in good health and CMV-seropositive. The CDR3 reads CASSHGTGIQPQHF. In DNA form, the CDR3 reads TGTGCCAGCAGCCACGGGACAGGGATTCAGCCCCAGCATTTT. The whole variable domain, filled in from reference TRBV5-6 and TRBJ1-5, reads DAGVTQSPTHLIKTRGQQVTLRCSPKSGHDTVSWYQQALGQGPQFIFQYYEEEERQRGNFPDRFSGHQFPNYSSELNVNALLLGDSALYLCASSHGTGIQPQHFGDGTRLSIL.